Following are 20 T cell receptor beta chains from one sample sequenced in a study of T cell responses to AZD1222 COVID-19 vaccine. Only in-frame clones appear in the TCRdb table, and some are missing; sequencing was by immunoSEQ multiplex PCR. The profile covers around 190,000 clones, with around 88% appearing a single time and approximately 10% taken by the ten largest. The material was peripheral blood, obtained 28 days after the second AZD1222 dose. Receptors originate from an adult who received the AZD1222 COVID-19 vaccine.

The V call is TRBV7-3, the J call TRBJ2-3, with 11 bases that match TRBD2. The germline gives CDR1 SGHTA, CDR2 FQGTGA. The CDR3 runs to 15 residues. The V and J ends lost 5 bases and 5 bases, in that order; junction bases with no gene match: 6. The CDR3 reads CASSIAGGQGDTQYF. The CDR3, as DNA: TGTGCCAGCAGCATAGCGGGGGGGCAGGGAGATACGCAGTATTTT.

The chain recombines TRBV7-7 with TRBJ2-5; 8 bases map to TRBD2. The CDR3 is 16 residues long. V dropped 5 bases and J dropped 1; count of bases not matched to a gene: 9. The germline V gene has CDR1 SSHAT and CDR2 FNYEAQ (reference sequence). The CDR3 DNA is TGTGCCAGCAGCCTCAGGGTAGCGGGGTCCCAAGAGACCCAGTACTTC. Protein sequence: CASSLRVAGSQETQYF.

This CDR3 reads CASSLMGPNTGELFF. CDR3 coding DNA: TGTGCCAGCAGCTTGATGGGGCCGAACACCGGGGAGCTGTTTTTT. The chain employs TRBV5-8 and TRBJ2-2; perhaps TRBD1 as D (5 bases). The CDR3 spans 15 residues. CDR1 SGHTS and CDR2 YDEGEE come from the germline V gene. Deletions cut 1 base from V and 0 bases from J, with 7 bases between.

The gene calls are TRBV19 and TRBJ2-5; D unclear. From germline, CDR1 is LNHDA and CDR2 SQIVND (reference sequence). Trimming cost V 7 bases and J 5 bases, with 11 bases left between them. The CDR3 extends over 12 amino acids. In nucleotides, the CDR3 is TGTGCCAGTAACTCGCTCGGGGAGACCCAGTACTTC. Residues: CASNSLGETQYF. The full variable domain, completed using reference TRBV19 and TRBJ2-5, is DGGITQSPKYLFRKEGQNVTLSCEQNLNHDAMYWYRQDPGQGLRLIYYSQIVNDFQKGDIAEGYSVSREKKESFPLTVTSAQKNPTAFYLCASNSLGETQYFGPGTRLLVL.

This chain links TRBV5-1 with TRBJ1-1; tentatively, D is TRBD1 (5 bases). From germline, CDR1 is SGHRS and CDR2 YFSETQ. The CDR3 has 14 amino acids. Between the trimmed V and J ends, which lost 5 bases and 6 bases, there was a span of 17 bases. CDR3 DNA sequence: TGCGCCAGCAGTCCCCCGGGAACAGGCCCTGAAGCTTTCTTT. It encodes CASSPPGTGPEAFF.

The rearrangement uses TRBV5-1 and TRBJ1-1; D unresolved. CDR1 is SGHRS and CDR2 is YFSETQ in the germline V gene. The length of the CDR3 is 14 residues. With 0 bases removed from V and 4 bases from J, the gap between germline ends came to 10 bases. This CDR3 reads CASSLGGEGTEAFF. Written as DNA, the CDR3 is TGCGCCAGCAGCTTGGGTGGGGAGGGCACTGAAGCTTTCTTT.

Only one count was recorded for this clone. V usage is TRBV3-1 (or the pseudogene TRBV3-2) and J usage is TRBJ2-2; tentatively, D is TRBD1 or TRBD2 (5 bases each). The CDR3 has 11 residues. The V gene's germline CDR1 is LGHDT and CDR2 YNNKEL (reference sequence). The V gene lost 1 base and the J gene lost 14 bases, with 8 bases spanning the gap. CDR3 residues: CASSQAGPLFF. For the CDR3, the DNA is TGTGCCAGCAGCCAAGCGGGGCCCCTGTTTTTT.

The gene calls are TRBV7-2 and TRBJ1-5; 9 positions agree with TRBD1. V shed 2 bases, J shed 2 bases, and the junction held 4 bases outside the gene matches. This CDR3 is built from 16 residues. CDR1 is SGHTA and CDR2 is FQGNSA in the germline V gene. CDR3 region: CASSLTGGAGNQPQHF. In nucleotides, the CDR3 is TGTGCCAGCAGCTTAACAGGGGGCGCCGGCAATCAGCCCCAGCATTTT.

The rearrangement uses TRBV5-1 and TRBJ2-2; D ambiguous. This CDR3 spans 15 amino acids. V lost 2 bases and J lost 3, with 11 bases in between. Looked up from germline, CDR1 is SGHRS and CDR2 is YFSETQ. The DNA of the CDR3 is TGCGCCAGCAGCTTAGGTGCAGGAGACACCGGGGAGCTGTTTTTT. Its protein is CASSLGAGDTGELFF.

The chain has TRBV6-2 or TRBV6-3 and TRBJ1-6; no firm D call. This CDR3 contains 15 residues. Germline CDR1 is MNHEY and CDR2 is SVGEGT. Trimming cost V 6 bases and J 0 bases, with 9 bases left between them. CDR3 nucleotides: TGTGCCAGCAGCCTAAGAACCTCCTATAATTCACCCCTCCACTTT. Protein sequence: CASSLRTSYNSPLHF.

V is TRBV28 and J is TRBJ1-2; TRBD1 agrees at 9 bases. The length of the CDR3 is 14 residues. V gave up 2 bases and J gave up 6 bases; unmatched junction bases: 4. Germline-derived CDR1 and CDR2 are MDHEN and SYDVKM. The CDR3 nucleotides read TGTGCCAGCAGTTTAACAGGGGGCGCAAATGGCTACACCTTC. Protein: CASSLTGGANGYTF.

The chain couples TRBV4-2 to TRBJ2-2; TRBD2 matches 8 bases. Germline loops: CDR1 LGHNA, CDR2 YNFKEQ. This CDR3 comprises 16 residues. The J segment lost 4 bases and the V segment lost 0 bases, leaving 4 bases of the junction unmatched. The chain's CDR3 is CASSQEAGGSTGELFF. DNA for the CDR3: TGTGCCAGCAGCCAAGAGGCGGGGGGTTCCACCGGGGAGCTGTTTTTT.

The J gene is TRBJ1-5, the V gene TRBV19, with 7 bases fitting TRBD1. V lost 1 base and J lost 4; bases outside the gene matches: 7. Per the germline V gene, CDR1 is LNHDA and CDR2 is SQIVND (reference sequence). The CDR3 has 16 residues. DNA for the CDR3: TGTGCCAGTAGTATAGGGGGGACAGTCTCAAATCAGCCCCAGCATTTT. This codes for CASSIGGTVSNQPQHF.

This rearrangement joins TRBV18 to TRBJ1-2, with D perhaps matching TRBD1 (5 bases). Germline V gene data show CDR1 as KGHSH and CDR2 as LQKENI. Trimming stripped 3 bases from V and 4 bases from J, with 18 bases between. The CDR3 is made up of 16 amino acids. DNA for the CDR3: TGTGCCAGCTCACCTCTCCGGGACGCAGGAGCCTATGGCTACACCTTC. Translation gives CASSPLRDAGAYGYTF. Full variable domain (outside the CDR3, taken from reference TRBV18 and TRBJ1-2): NAGVMQNPRHLVRRRGQEARLRCSPMKGHSHVYWYRQLPEEGLKFMVYLQKENIIDESGMPKERFSAEFPKEGPSILRIQQVVRGDSAAYFCASSPLRDAGAYGYTFGSGTRLTVV.

The V call is TRBV2, the J call TRBJ2-5, with TRBD1 identical over 9 bases. The CDR3 spans 15 residues. Trimming at V came to 6 bases and at J to 4 bases, leaving 9 bases not matched to a gene. The V gene's germline CDR1 is SNHLY and CDR2 FYNNEI. In DNA, the CDR3 is TGTGCCAGCAGCTCCGGGACAGGGCAGTCAGAGACCCAGTACTTC. It is translated as CASSSGTGQSETQYF.

As DNA, the CDR3 is TGCGCCAGCAGCTTGGGCCGGGACAGGGGCCACGAGCAGTACTTC. Translated: CASSLGRDRGHEQYF. The chain employs TRBV5-1 and TRBJ2-7; TRBD1 aligns across 10 bases. The germline V gene has CDR1 SGHRS and CDR2 YFSETQ. Unmatched junction bases numbered 5, after V lost 0 bases and J lost 5 bases. The CDR3 length is 15 residues.

The genes are TRBV4-1 and TRBJ2-2; 13 bases line up with TRBD2. V shed 1 base and J 0 bases; nucleotides not matched to a gene: 2. The germline V gene encodes CDR1 MGHRA and CDR2 YSYEKL. The CDR3 is made up of 18 amino acids. The CDR3 loop reads CASSQGLAGGTNTGELFF. CDR3 DNA sequence: TGCGCCAGCAGCCAAGGACTAGCGGGGGGTACGAACACCGGGGAGCTGTTTTTT.

The chain carries TRBV6-5 and TRBJ1-2; 10 positions agree with TRBD1. Germline CDR1 MNHEY, CDR2 SVGAGI. This CDR3 contains 13 residues. V was pared by 6 bases and J by 8 bases, with 6 bases of the junction left unmatched. In DNA, the CDR3 is TGTGCCAGCAGACGGGGACAGGGGCAGGGCTACACCTTC. Translating it yields CASRRGQGQGYTF.

The chain uses TRBV5-1 and TRBJ2-2; D remains ambiguous. Germline V gene data show CDR1 as SGHRS and CDR2 as YFSETQ. This CDR3 is 13 amino acids long. V lost 7 bases and J lost 1, with 8 bases in between. The DNA of the CDR3 is TGCGCCAGCGGCCCAGGGAACACCGGGGAGCTGTTTTTT. Translation gives CASGPGNTGELFF.

The chain employs TRBV10-3 and TRBJ1-2; D unresolved. Trimming removed 8 bases from V and 5 bases from J, with 12 bases in between. The CDR3 contains 12 residues. Germline CDR1 and CDR2: ENHRY and SYGVKD. The CDR3: CAILGQDYGYTF. The CDR3 nucleotides read TGTGCCATCTTAGGGCAGGATTATGGCTACACCTTC.